This T cell receptor beta chain comes out of a study of blood T cells in healthy people across ages. This clonotype was picked up a small number of times. Sample-barcoded 5' priming and a J-beta primer mix drove a second PCR of roughly 6 to 12 cycles. Researchers report that a template-switch adaptor with 12 random nucleotides tagged each cDNA molecule. MiXCR was run by TCRdb on the 5' RACE reads, yielding one entry per CDR3 protein. The top ten clones hold roughly 3.5% of a sample with 800,000 or so distinct CDR3 sequences, 25% of them seen once. Per sample, a minimum of 6 million PBMCs were isolated. The CDR3 runs 15 residues. V was cut by 2 bases and J by 1 base, with 10 bases left in between. Germline-derived CDR1 and CDR2 are KGHSH and LQKENI. The data also belong to a second study, concerning T cells of mothers and their children. In that study: Regardless of relatedness, pairs show thymic selection shaping TCR recombination output in a similar manner.

The J gene is TRBJ2-3, the V gene TRBV18; D might be TRBD2 (6 bases). Sequencing input: blood. The TCR was taken from a boy aged 5 to 17 in good health. CDR3 in DNA: TGTGCCAGCTCACCAGCAACGGGAGGCACAGATACGCAGTATTTT. It codes for CASSPATGGTDTQYF. Together with reference TRBV18 and TRBJ2-3, the CDR3 gives the full variable domain: NAGVMQNPRHLVRRRGQEARLRCSPMKGHSHVYWYRQLPEEGLKFMVYLQKENIIDESGMPKERFSAEFPKEGPSILRIQQVVRGDSAAYFCASSPATGGTDTQYFGPGTRLTVL.